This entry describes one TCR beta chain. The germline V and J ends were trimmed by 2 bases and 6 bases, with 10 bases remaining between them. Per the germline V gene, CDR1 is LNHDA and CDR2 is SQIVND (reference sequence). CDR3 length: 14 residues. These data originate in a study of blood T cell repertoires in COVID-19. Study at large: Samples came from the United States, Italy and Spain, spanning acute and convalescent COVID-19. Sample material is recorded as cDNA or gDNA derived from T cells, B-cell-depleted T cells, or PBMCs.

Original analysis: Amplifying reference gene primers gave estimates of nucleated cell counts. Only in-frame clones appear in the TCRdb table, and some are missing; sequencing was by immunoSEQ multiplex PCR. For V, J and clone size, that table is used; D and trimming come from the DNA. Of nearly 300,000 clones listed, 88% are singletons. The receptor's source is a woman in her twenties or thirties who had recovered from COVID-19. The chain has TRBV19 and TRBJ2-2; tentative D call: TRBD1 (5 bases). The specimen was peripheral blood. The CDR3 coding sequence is TGTGCCAGTAGTATAAGCAGGGCGTCCGGGGAGCTGTTTTTT. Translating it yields CASSISRASGELFF.